The 15 T cell receptor beta chains reported below all come from one sample, sequenced in a study of T cells in Graves' hyperthyroidism and ophthalmopathy. TCR beta CDR3 sequences were amplified from RNA transcripts. When the TCR CDR3 underwent first-round RT-PCR, the HTBI primer set was used. TCRdb re-derived calls from the multiplex PCR reads in MiXCR, one entry per CDR3 protein. In the table there are fewer than 800,000 distinct CDR3 sequences, approximately 16% of which are singletons. The sample comprised blood. Source of these receptors: a man aged 18-30 years with Graves' hyperthyroidism.

V usage is TRBV28 and J usage is TRBJ1-1, with D tentatively TRBD1 (5 bases). This CDR3 has 12 amino acids. The V gene's germline CDR1 is MDHEN and CDR2 SYDVKM. Trimming shortened V by 8 bases and J by 6 bases, and 13 bases separated the two germline ends. The CDR3 bases are TGTGCCAGCTCACCAGGGTTGTCTGAAGCTTTCTTT. Translating it yields CASSPGLSEAFF.

This clonotype was observed many times. The chain links TRBV28 to TRBJ2-1; D remains ambiguous. The V gene lost 10 bases and the J gene lost 4 bases, with 20 bases spanning the gap. The CDR3 length is 15 residues. Germline-derived CDR1 and CDR2 are MDHEN and SYDVKM. The CDR3 DNA reads as TGTGCCACCTCGGGTGGGCTACAGTCGTACAATGAGCAGTTCTTC. Its protein is CATSGGLQSYNEQFF.

V and J are TRBV6-2 or TRBV6-3 and TRBJ1-1; 8 nucleotides match TRBD1. There are 13 residues in the CDR3. The germline CDR1 and CDR2 sequences are MNHEY and SVGEGT. The V gene end was trimmed by 10 bases and the J gene end by 5 bases; junction bases not matched to a gene: 9. CDR3 bases: TGTGCCACCGAGACAGGGGTGGGGACTGAAGCTTTCTTT. Its protein product is CATETGVGTEAFF.

This clonotype was found a few times. The V call is TRBV7-9, the J call TRBJ2-1; tentatively, D is TRBD2 (6 bases). The CDR3 has 15 amino acids. V lost 0 bases and J 8 bases, leaving 14 bases between the germline ends. Germline loops: CDR1 SEHNR, CDR2 FQNEAQ (reference sequence). The CDR3 is CASSLAGVAGYEQFF. The CDR3 DNA follows: TGTGCCAGCAGCTTAGCGGGGGTGGCGGGATATGAGCAGTTCTTC.

The chain carries TRBV29-1 and TRBJ2-5; no firm D call. Germline CDR1 SQVTM, CDR2 ANQGSEA. Trimming took off 1 base at V and 3 bases at J, with 12 bases between the two ends. This CDR3 has 14 residues. The CDR3 sequence is CSVEAKNLKETQYF. CDR3 sequence (DNA): TGCAGCGTTGAAGCCAAAAACCTAAAAGAGACCCAGTACTTC.

This clonotype appeared many times. The V gene is TRBV2, the J gene TRBJ1-1; 11 positions match TRBD1. The CDR3 is made up of 15 amino acids. J was trimmed by 4 bases and V by 6 bases; bases with no gene match: 7. The germline V gene encodes CDR1 SNHLY and CDR2 FYNNEI. The CDR3 spells CASRGQGGWATEAFF. The CDR3 DNA is TGTGCCAGCAGGGGACAGGGGGGTTGGGCCACTGAAGCTTTCTTT.

This clonotype was seen repeatedly, ten times or more. The CDR3 DNA sequence: TGTGCCAGCAGCAACAGGGGGTCTCAGCCCCAGCATTTT. It translates to CASSNRGSQPQHF. The rearrangement links TRBV2 to TRBJ1-5, with TRBD1 matching over 8 bases. V shed 6 bases, J shed 6 bases, and the junction held 4 bases outside the gene matches. Germline CDR1 reads SNHLY; CDR2 reads FYNNEI. The CDR3 totals 13 residues.

This clonotype has a count of ten or more. CDR3: CSARGGARNTEAFF. DNA for the CDR3: TGCAGTGCTAGAGGTGGGGCAAGGAACACTGAAGCTTTCTTT. The chain has TRBV20-1 and TRBJ1-1; tentatively, D is TRBD1 (5 bases). The CDR3 is 14 residues long. The germline gives CDR1 DFQATT, CDR2 SNEGSKA (reference sequence). Trimming removed 1 base at V and 1 base at J, with 10 bases between.

In its sample, this clonotype was seen a few times. The V and J genes are TRBV30 and TRBJ2-3; 7 positions agree with TRBD2. Germline CDR1 GTSNPN, CDR2 SVGIG (reference sequence). The CDR3 length is 17 residues. V dropped 4 bases and J dropped 2; count of bases not matched to a gene: 15. This chain's CDR3 is CAWTEDGSGFPTDTQYF. The CDR3 coding sequence is TGTGCCTGGACCGAGGATGGTAGCGGGTTCCCCACAGATACGCAGTATTTT. Complete variable domain (other parts from reference TRBV30 and TRBJ2-3): SQTIHQWPATLVQPVGSPLSLECTVEGTSNPNLYWYRQAAGRGLQLLFYSVGIGQISSEVPQNLSASRPQDRQFILSSKKLLLSDSGFYLCAWTEDGSGFPTDTQYFGPGTRLTVL.

This clonotype has more than one count but fewer than ten. The J gene is TRBJ2-5, the V gene TRBV30; D ambiguous. The CDR3 sequence is 13 residues long. Germline-derived CDR1 and CDR2 are GTSNPN and SVGIG (reference sequence). V was cut by 0 bases and J by 6 bases, with 11 bases left in between. DNA of the CDR3: TGTGCCTGGAGTGTACGAACTTTTCAGACCCAGTACTTC. Protein product: CAWSVRTFQTQYF.

This clonotype was seen only a few times. The chain employs TRBV7-9 and TRBJ2-7, with D possibly matching TRBD2 (5 bases). V was trimmed by 3 bases and J by 7 bases, leaving 10 bases between them. The CDR3 totals 12 residues. Germline V gene data show CDR1 as SEHNR and CDR2 as FQNEAQ (reference sequence). The CDR3, as DNA: TGTGCCAGCAGCTTCCGGGGATTGGAGCAGTACTTC. This codes for CASSFRGLEQYF.

The sample holds a few counts of this clonotype. The rearrangement links TRBV24-1 to TRBJ2-3; 7 bases match TRBD2. Losses at the gene ends were 2 bases for V and 4 bases for J; bases not matched to a gene: 8. Germline lookup yields CDR1 KGHDR and CDR2 SFDVKD. This CDR3 spans 16 amino acids. The CDR3 nucleotides are TGTGCCACCAGTGATTGGGGCGGGAGAGCCCCAGATACGCAGTATTTT. Translation: CATSDWGGRAPDTQYF.

This clonotype was detected ten times or more. The chain links TRBV12-3 or TRBV12-4 to TRBJ1-2; D possibly corresponds to TRBD1 (5 bases). The CDR3 covers 14 residues. Trimming took off 6 bases at V and 6 bases at J, with 17 bases between the two ends. Here the CDR3 reads CASSQSGGGNGYTF. Written as DNA, the CDR3 is TGTGCCAGCAGCCAGAGCGGGGGGGGGAATGGCTACACCTTC.

The V and J genes are TRBV10-3 and TRBJ1-6; D is unclear. Trimming stripped 1 base from V and 14 bases from J, with 12 bases between. Germline V gene data show CDR1 as ENHRY and CDR2 as SYGVKD. The CDR3 length is 13 residues. The CDR3 reads CAISEFPDKALHF. The CDR3 DNA sequence: TGTGCCATCAGTGAGTTCCCGGATAAGGCCCTCCACTTT.

V and J are TRBV29-1 and TRBJ2-3; D ambiguous. Germline CDR1 and CDR2: SQVTM and ANQGSEA. The CDR3 is 14 residues long. Trimming pared 3 bases from V and 6 bases from J, leaving 16 bases between. For the CDR3, the DNA is TGCAGCGTTGATCTATCTATACACGGGGATACGCAGTATTTT. Protein: CSVDLSIHGDTQYF.